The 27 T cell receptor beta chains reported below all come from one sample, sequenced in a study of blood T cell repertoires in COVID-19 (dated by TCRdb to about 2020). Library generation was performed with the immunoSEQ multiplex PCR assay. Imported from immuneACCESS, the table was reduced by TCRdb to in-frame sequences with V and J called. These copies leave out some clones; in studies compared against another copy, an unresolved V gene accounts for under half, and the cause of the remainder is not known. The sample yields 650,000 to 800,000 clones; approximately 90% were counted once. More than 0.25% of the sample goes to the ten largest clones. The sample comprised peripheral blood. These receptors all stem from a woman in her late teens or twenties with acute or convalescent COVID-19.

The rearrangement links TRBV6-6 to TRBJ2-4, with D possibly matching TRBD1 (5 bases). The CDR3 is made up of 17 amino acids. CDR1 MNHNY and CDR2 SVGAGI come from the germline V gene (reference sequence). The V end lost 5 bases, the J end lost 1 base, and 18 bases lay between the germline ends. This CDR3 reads CASSPVGPQGAKNIQYF. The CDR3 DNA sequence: TGTGCCAGCAGTCCCGTGGGGCCCCAAGGGGCCAAAAACATTCAGTACTTC.

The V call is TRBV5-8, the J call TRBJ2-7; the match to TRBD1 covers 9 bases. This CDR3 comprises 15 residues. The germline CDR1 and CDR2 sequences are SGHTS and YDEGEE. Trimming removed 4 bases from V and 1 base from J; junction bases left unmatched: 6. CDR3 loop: CASSSGQGWSYEQYF. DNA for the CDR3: TGTGCCAGCAGCAGCGGACAGGGGTGGTCCTACGAGCAGTACTTC.

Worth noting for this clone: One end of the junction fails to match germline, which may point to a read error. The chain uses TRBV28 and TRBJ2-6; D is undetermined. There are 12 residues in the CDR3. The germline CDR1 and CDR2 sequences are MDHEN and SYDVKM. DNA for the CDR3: TGTACCAGCTTGGGCGTGGCCAACGTCCTGACTTTC. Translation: CTSLGVANVLTF.

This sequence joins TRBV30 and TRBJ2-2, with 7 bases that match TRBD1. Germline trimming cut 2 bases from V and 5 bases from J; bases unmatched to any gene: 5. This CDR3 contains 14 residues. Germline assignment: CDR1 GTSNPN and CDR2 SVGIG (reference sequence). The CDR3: CAWSSFRGTGELFF. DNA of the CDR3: TGTGCCTGGAGTTCGTTCAGGGGGACCGGGGAGCTGTTTTTT.

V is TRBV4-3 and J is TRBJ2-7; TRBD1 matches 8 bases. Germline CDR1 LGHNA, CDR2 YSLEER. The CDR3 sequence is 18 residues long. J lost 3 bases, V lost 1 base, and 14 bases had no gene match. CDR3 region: CASSQGARGLGAFYEQYF. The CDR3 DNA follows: TGCGCCAGCAGCCAAGGGGCCAGGGGGCTCGGGGCTTTCTACGAGCAGTACTTC.

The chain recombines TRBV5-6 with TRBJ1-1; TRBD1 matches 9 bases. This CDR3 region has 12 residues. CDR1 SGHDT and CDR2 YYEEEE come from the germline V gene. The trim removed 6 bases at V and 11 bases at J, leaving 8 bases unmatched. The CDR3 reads CASTQIQGAAFF. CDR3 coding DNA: TGTGCCAGCACACAGATACAGGGGGCCGCTTTCTTT.

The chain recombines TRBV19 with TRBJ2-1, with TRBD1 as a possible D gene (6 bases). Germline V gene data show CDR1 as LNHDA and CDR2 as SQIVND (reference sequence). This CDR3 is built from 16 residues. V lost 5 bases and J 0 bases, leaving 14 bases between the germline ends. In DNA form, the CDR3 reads TGTGCCAGTAGTGGCAGGGGCCTTACCTCCTACAATGAGCAGTTCTTC. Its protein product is CASSGRGLTSYNEQFF.

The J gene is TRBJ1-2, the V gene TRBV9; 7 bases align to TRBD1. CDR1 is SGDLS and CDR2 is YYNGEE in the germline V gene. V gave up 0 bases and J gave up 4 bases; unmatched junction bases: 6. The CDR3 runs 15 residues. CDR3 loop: CASSVALTGSYGYTF. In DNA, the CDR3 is TGTGCCAGCAGCGTAGCTTTGACAGGGAGCTATGGCTACACCTTC.

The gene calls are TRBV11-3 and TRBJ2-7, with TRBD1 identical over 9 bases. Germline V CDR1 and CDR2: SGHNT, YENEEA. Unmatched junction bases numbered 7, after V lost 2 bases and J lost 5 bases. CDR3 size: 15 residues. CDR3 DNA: TGTGCCAGCAGCTTAATTGGACAGGGGAACCACGAGCAGTACTTC. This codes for CASSLIGQGNHEQYF.

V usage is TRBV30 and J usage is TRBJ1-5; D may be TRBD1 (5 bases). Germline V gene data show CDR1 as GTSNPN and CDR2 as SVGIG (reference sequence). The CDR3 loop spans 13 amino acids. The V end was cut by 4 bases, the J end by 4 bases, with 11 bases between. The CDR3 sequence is CAWNSGGNQPQHF. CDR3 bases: TGTGCCTGGAATTCGGGGGGGAATCAGCCCCAGCATTTT.

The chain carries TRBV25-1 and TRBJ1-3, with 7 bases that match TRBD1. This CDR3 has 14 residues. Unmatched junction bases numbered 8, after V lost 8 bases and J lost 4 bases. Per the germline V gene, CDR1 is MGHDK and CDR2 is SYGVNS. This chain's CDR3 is CASGLTGNGNTIYF. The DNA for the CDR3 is TGTGCCAGCGGATTGACAGGGAACGGAAACACCATATATTTT.

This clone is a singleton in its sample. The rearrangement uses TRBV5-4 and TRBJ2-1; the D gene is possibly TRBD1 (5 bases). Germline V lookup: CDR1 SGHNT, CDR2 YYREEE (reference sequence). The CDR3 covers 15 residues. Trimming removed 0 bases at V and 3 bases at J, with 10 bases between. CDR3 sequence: CASSLGQGRYNEQFF. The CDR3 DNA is TGTGCCAGCAGCTTGGGCCAGGGCCGCTACAATGAGCAGTTCTTC.

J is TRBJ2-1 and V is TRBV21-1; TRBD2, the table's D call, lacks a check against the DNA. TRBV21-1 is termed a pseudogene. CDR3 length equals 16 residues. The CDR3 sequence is CASSKVARCPYNEQFF. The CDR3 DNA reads TGTGCCAGCAGCAAGGTAGCAAGGTGCCCCTACAATGAGCAGTTCTTC.

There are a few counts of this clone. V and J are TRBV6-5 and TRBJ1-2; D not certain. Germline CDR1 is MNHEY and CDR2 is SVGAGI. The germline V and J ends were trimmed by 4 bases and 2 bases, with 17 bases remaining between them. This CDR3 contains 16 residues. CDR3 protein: CASSSTGSKLNYGYTF. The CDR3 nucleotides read TGTGCCAGCAGTTCAACGGGGAGCAAACTAAACTATGGCTACACCTTC.

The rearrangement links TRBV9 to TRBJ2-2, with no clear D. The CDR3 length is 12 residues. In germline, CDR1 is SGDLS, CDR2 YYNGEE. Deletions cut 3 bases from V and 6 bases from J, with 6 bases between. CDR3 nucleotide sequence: TGTGCCAGCAGCGGTCATCCCGGGGAGCTGTTTTTT. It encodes CASSGHPGELFF. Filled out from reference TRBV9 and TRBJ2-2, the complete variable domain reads DSGVTQTPKHLITATGQRVTLRCSPRSGDLSVYWYQQSLDQGLQFLIQYYNGEERAKGNILERFSAQQFPDLHSELNLSSLELGDSALYFCASSGHPGELFFGEGSRLTVL.

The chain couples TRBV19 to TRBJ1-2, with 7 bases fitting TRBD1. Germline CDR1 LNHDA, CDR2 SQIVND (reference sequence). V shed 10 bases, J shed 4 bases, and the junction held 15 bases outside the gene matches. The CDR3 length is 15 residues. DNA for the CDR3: TGTGCCATCGGGACAGCCGGAACAGTTTCCTATGGCTACACCTTC. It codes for CAIGTAGTVSYGYTF.

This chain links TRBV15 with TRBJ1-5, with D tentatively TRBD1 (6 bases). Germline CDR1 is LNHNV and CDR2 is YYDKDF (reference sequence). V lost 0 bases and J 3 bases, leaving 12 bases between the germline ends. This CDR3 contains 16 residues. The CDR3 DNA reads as TGTGCCACCAGCAGAGAGAGGGGGACACCCAATCAGCCCCAGCATTTT. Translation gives CATSRERGTPNQPQHF.

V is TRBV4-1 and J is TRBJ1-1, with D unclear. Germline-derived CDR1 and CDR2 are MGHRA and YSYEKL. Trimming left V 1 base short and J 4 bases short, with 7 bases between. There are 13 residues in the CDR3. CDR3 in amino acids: CASSQGGTTEAFF. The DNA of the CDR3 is TGCGCCAGCAGCCAAGGCGGAACCACTGAAGCTTTCTTT.

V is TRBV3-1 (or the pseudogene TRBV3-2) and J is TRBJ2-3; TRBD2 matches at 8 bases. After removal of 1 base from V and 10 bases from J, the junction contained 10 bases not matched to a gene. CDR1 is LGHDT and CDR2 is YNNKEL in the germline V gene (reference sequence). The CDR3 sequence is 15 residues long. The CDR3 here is CASSQGERGRSPQYF. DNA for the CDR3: TGTGCCAGCAGCCAAGGAGAGCGGGGGCGTTCACCGCAGTATTTT.

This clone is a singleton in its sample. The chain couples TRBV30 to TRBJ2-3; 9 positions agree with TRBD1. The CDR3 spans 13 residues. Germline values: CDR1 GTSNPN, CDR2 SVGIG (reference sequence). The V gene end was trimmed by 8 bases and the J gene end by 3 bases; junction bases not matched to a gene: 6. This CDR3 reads CASRGTGTDTQYF. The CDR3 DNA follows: TGTGCCAGCCGAGGGACAGGGACAGATACGCAGTATTTT.

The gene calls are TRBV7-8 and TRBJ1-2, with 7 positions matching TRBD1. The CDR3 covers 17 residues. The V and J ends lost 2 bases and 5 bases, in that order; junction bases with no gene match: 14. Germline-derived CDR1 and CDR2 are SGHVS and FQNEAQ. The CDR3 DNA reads TGTGCCAGCAGCTTATTGAGCACAGGGGATAGAATATATGGCTACACCTTC. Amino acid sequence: CASSLLSTGDRIYGYTF.

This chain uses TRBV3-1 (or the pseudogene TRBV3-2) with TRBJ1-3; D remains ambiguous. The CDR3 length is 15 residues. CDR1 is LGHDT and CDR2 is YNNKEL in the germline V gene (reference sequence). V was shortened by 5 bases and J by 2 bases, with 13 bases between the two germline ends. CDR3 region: CASSFPPGTGNTIYF. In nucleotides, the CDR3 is TGTGCCAGCAGCTTCCCTCCGGGAACTGGAAACACCATATATTTT.

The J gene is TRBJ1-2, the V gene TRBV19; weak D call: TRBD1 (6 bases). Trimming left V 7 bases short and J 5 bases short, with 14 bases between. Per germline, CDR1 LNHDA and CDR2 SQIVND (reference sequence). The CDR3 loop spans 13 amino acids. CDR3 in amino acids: CASTLQGFYGYTF. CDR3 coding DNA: TGTGCCAGTACTCTACAGGGATTTTATGGCTACACCTTC.

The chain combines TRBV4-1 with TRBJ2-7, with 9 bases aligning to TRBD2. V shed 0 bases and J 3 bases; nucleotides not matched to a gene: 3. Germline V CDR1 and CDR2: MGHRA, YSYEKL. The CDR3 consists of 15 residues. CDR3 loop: CASSQDPSGVYEQYF. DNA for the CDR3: TGCGCCAGCAGCCAAGATCCTAGCGGGGTCTACGAGCAGTACTTC.

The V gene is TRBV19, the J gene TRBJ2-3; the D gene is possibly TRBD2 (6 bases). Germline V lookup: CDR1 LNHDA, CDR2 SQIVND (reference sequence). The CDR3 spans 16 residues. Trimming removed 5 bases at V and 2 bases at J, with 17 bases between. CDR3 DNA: TGTGCCAGTAGTCCTACGGTCGGGGGAACCACAGATACGCAGTATTTT. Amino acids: CASSPTVGGTTDTQYF.

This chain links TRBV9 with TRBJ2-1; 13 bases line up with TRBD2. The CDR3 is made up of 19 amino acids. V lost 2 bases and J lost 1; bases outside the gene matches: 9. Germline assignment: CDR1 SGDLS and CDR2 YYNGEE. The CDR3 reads CASSVGTSGVYWSYNEQFF. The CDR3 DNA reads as TGTGCCAGCAGCGTGGGGACTAGCGGGGTCTATTGGTCCTACAATGAGCAGTTCTTC.

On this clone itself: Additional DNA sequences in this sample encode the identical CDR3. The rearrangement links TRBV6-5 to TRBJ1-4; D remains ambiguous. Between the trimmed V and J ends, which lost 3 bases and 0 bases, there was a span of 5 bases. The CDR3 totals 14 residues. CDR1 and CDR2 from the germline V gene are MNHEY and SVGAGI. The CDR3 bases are TGTGCCAGCAGTTATAGCGCAACTAATGAAAAACTGTTTTTT. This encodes CASSYSATNEKLFF.